This entry is about one T cell receptor (beta chain). These data are taken from a study of T cell responses to AZD1222 COVID-19 vaccine. Germline V gene sequence: CDR1 SGHVS, CDR2 FQNEAQ. Trimming pared 1 base from V and 0 bases from J, leaving 13 bases between. CDR3 size: 17 residues. The data were produced by immunoSEQ multiplex PCR, yet TCRdb's version contains in-frame clones alone and is incomplete. Counted here are some 180,000 clones, approximately 90% occurring once; the ten biggest clones make up about 1.7%. J is TRBJ2-1 and V is TRBV7-8; D gene uncertain. The TCR was taken from an adult who received the AZD1222 COVID-19 vaccine. The sample was peripheral blood, taken 28 days after the second AZD1222 dose. CDR3 amino acids: CASSLGAIVGSYNEQFF. CDR3 sequence (DNA): TGTGCCAGCAGCTTAGGGGCGATTGTGGGCTCCTACAATGAGCAGTTCTTC.